A single TCR beta chain is shown here with its context. Assay used: immunoSEQ multiplex PCR; TCRdb lists only in-frame clones, some missing. This table has fewer than 150,000 clones, approximately 89% appearing once. This specimen belongs to a study of blood T cell repertoires in COVID-19. Study information: Samples came from the United States, Italy and Spain, spanning acute and convalescent COVID-19. T cells, B-cell-depleted T cells, or PBMCs supplied cDNA or gDNA.

Germline V gene data show CDR1 as MGHDK and CDR2 as SYGVNS. CDR3 length: 11 amino acids. Trimming at V came to 10 bases and at J to 8 bases, leaving 7 bases not matched to a gene. The sample consisted of peripheral blood. The rearrangement links TRBV25-1 to TRBJ1-2, with 7 bases lining up with TRBD1. The source is a human donor in a cohort sampled during active COVID-19. CDR3 protein: CATSTGLGYTF. The DNA of the CDR3 is TGTGCCACCTCGACAGGGCTAGGCTACACCTTC.